This T cell receptor beta chain came from a study of blood T cell repertoires in COVID-19. Study in general: Some COVID-19 samples were acute and others convalescent; all came from the United States, Italy and Spain. The analysed material was cDNA or gDNA that came from T cells, B-cell-depleted T cells, or PBMCs.

The CDR3 extends over 14 amino acids. Germline trimming cut 6 bases from V and 6 bases from J; bases unmatched to any gene: 6. Germline CDR1 reads MNHEY; CDR2 reads SVGAGI. Study processing details: Reference gene primer amplification gave nucleated cell count estimates. Some clones are missing from TCRdb's copy, which holds only in-frame ones; the method was immunoSEQ multiplex PCR. V and J calls and clone size are as listed in that table; D and trimming were resolved from the DNA. The sample holds about 140,000 clones, roughly 80% seen once. V and J are TRBV6-5 and TRBJ2-1, with 9 bases aligning to TRBD2. The specimen was peripheral blood. The sequence was obtained from a human donor in a cohort sampled during active COVID-19. The CDR3 DNA is TGTGCCAGCAGCCTAAGCGGGGGGCGCAATGAGCAGTTCTTC. Translated: CASSLSGGRNEQFF.